These 7 T cell receptor beta chains were sequenced from one sample in a study of cytomegalovirus exposure and HLA in healthy donors. Vbeta (60) and Jbeta (13) primers were used in the PCR. Sequenced by immunoSEQ multiplex PCR; TCRdb stores in-frame clones only, minus some. Of approximately 110,000 clones in the sample, about 85% were seen once. What was sequenced was PBMCs. The receptors were sampled from a man aged 45 to 65 in good health and CMV-seronegative.

This chain joins TRBV28 and TRBJ2-5; 7 positions agree with TRBD1. V lost 5 bases and J lost 5; bases outside the gene matches: 5. The germline gives CDR1 MDHEN, CDR2 SYDVKM. The CDR3 extends over 13 amino acids. CDR3 protein: CASSPGGYETQYF. The CDR3 DNA reads as TGTGCCAGCAGTCCAGGGGGATACGAGACCCAGTACTTC.

The CDR3 here is CAIAELQETPGNTIYF. CDR3 nucleotide sequence: TGTGCCATCGCGGAGCTACAGGAGACTCCAGGAAACACCATATATTTT. The chain is built from TRBV10-3 and TRBJ1-3, with TRBD1 as a possible D gene (5 bases). Germline V lookup: CDR1 ENHRY, CDR2 SYGVKD. This CDR3 region has 16 residues. Trimming took 8 bases from V and 4 from J, leaving 21 bases between them.

V is TRBV2 and J is TRBJ1-4; D might be TRBD1 (5 bases). This CDR3 comprises 15 residues. Trimming took off 7 bases at V and 0 bases at J, with 12 bases between the two ends. Germline-derived CDR1 and CDR2 are SNHLY and FYNNEI. The DNA of the CDR3 is TGTGCCAGCACCCGCGGGGCTGCAACTAATGAAAAACTGTTTTTT. Residues: CASTRGAATNEKLFF. The full variable domain, in which reference TRBV2 and TRBJ1-4 provide the parts outside the CDR3, is EPEVTQTPSHQVTQMGQEVILRCVPISNHLYFYWYRQILGQKVEFLVSFYNNEISEKSEIFDDQFSVERPDGSNFTLKIRSTKLEDSAMYFCASTRGAATNEKLFFGSGTQLSVL.

This chain links TRBV19 with TRBJ2-2, with 8 bases aligning to TRBD2. The V gene end was trimmed by 3 bases and the J gene end by 5 bases; junction bases not matched to a gene: 11. Germline V gene data show CDR1 as LNHDA and CDR2 as SQIVND (reference sequence). This CDR3 region has 17 residues. For the CDR3, the DNA is TGTGCCAGTAGTATCGACAGACTCGGCGGGAGGACCGGGGAGCTGTTTTTT. It is translated as CASSIDRLGGRTGELFF.

The rearrangement links TRBV18 to TRBJ1-1; 7 bases align to TRBD1. This CDR3 is 13 amino acids long. Trimming at V came to 7 bases and at J to 2 bases, leaving 4 bases not matched to a gene. In germline, CDR1 is KGHSH, CDR2 LQKENI. The CDR3 is CASYGQANTEAFF. Written as DNA, the CDR3 is TGTGCCAGCTATGGACAGGCAAACACTGAAGCTTTCTTT.

A few counts support this clone. V usage is TRBV30 and J usage is TRBJ2-2; 10 positions match TRBD1. CDR1 is GTSNPN and CDR2 is SVGIG in the germline V gene (reference sequence). The CDR3 contains 14 residues. V trimming: 5 bases; J trimming: 3 bases; junction bases outside the gene matches: 3. CDR3 sequence: CAWDRGRDTGELFF. The CDR3 region has the DNA TGTGCCTGGGACAGGGGGCGCGACACCGGGGAGCTGTTTTTT.

V and J are TRBV28 and TRBJ1-4; 11 bases fit TRBD1. V lost 6 bases, J lost 8 bases, and 8 bases stayed unmatched. The CDR3 consists of 15 residues. From germline, CDR1 is MDHEN and CDR2 SYDVKM. This CDR3 is CASSLPGTGGEKLFF. The CDR3 coding sequence is TGTGCCAGCAGCCTACCCGGGACAGGGGGAGAAAAACTGTTTTTT.